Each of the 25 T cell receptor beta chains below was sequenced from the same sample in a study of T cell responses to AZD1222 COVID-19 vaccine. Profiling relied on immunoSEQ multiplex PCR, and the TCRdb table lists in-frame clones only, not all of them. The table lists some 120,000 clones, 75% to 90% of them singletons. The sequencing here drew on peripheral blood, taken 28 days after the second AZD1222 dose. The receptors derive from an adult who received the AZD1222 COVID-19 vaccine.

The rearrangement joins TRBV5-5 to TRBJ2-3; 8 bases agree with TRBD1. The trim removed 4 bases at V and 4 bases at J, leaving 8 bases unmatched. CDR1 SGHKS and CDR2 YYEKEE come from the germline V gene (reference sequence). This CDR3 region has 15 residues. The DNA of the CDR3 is TGTGCCAGCAGCGACACAGGGGGATGGGCAGATACGCAGTATTTT. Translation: CASSDTGGWADTQYF.

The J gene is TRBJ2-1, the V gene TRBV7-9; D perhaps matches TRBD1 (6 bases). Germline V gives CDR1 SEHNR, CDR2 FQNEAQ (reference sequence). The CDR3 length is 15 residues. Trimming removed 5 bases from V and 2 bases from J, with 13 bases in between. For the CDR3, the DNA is TGTGCCAGCAGCCAAGAGAAGGGGGCCTACAATGAGCAGTTCTTC. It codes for CASSQEKGAYNEQFF.

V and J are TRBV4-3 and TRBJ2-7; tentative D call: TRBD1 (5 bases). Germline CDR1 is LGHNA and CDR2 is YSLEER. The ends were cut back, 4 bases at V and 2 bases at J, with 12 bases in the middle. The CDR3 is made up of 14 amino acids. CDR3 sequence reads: CASSRSTGTYEQYF. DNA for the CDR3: TGCGCCAGCAGCCGCTCTACAGGTACCTACGAGCAGTACTTC.

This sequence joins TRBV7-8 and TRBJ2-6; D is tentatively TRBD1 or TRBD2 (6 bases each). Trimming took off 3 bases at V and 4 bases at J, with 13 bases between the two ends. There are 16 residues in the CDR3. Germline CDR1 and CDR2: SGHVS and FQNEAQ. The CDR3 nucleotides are TGTGCCAGCAGCTTTACGGGGGCTAGAGGGGCCAACGTCCTGACTTTC. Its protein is CASSFTGARGANVLTF.

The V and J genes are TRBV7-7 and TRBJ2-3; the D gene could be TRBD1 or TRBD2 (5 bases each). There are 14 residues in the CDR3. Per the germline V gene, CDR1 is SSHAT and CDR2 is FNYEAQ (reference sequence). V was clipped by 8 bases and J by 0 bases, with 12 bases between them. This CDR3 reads CASQPGPSTDTQYF. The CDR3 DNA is TGTGCCAGCCAACCGGGACCTAGCACAGATACGCAGTATTTT.

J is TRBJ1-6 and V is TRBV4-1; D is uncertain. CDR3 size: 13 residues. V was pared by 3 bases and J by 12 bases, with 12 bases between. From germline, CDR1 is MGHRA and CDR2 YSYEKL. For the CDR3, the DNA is TGCGCCAGCAGCCACTACTCTCTGGAACCCCTCCACTTT. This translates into CASSHYSLEPLHF.

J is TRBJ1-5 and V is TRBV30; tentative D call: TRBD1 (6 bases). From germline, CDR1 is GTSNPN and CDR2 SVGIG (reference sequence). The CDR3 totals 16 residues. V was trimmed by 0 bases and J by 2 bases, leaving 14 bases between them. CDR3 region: CAWSVRGATRNQPQHF. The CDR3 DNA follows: TGTGCCTGGAGTGTACGGGGGGCCACTCGCAATCAGCCCCAGCATTTT.

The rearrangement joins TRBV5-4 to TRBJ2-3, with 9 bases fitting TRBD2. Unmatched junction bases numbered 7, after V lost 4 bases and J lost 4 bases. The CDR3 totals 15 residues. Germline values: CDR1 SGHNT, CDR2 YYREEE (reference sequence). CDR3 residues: CASSRAGGAPDTQYF. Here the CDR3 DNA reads TGTGCCAGCAGCAGAGCGGGGGGCGCACCAGATACGCAGTATTTT. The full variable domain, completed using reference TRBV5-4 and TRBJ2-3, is ETGVTQSPTHLIKTRGQQVTLRCSSQSGHNTVSWYQQALGQGPQFIFQYYREEENGRGNFPPRFSGLQFPNYSSELNVNALELDDSALYLCASSRAGGAPDTQYFGPGTRLTVL.

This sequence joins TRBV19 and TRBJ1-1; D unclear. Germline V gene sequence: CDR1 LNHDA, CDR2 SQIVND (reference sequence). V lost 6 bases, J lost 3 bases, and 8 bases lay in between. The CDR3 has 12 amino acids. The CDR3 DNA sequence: TGTGCCAGTAGAGAAGACTACACTGAAGCTTTCTTT. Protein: CASREDYTEAFF.

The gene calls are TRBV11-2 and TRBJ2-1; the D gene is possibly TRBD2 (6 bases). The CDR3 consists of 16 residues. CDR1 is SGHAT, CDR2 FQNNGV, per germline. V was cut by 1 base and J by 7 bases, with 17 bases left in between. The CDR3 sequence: CASSLASLGLPNEQFF. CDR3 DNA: TGTGCCAGCAGCTTAGCCTCATTGGGACTCCCAAATGAGCAGTTCTTC.

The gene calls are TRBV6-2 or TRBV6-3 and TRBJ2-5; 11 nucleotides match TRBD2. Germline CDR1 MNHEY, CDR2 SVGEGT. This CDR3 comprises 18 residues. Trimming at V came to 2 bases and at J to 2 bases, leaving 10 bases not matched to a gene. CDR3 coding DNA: TGTGCCAGCAGTTACCCATCCTCTAGCGGGGGGAAGCAAGAGACCCAGTACTTC. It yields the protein CASSYPSSSGGKQETQYF.

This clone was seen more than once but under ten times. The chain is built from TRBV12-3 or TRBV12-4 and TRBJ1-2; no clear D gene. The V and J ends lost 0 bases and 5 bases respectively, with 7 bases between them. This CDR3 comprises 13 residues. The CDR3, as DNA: TGTGCCAGCAGTTTAGCTGGGCCTTATGGCTACACCTTC. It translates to CASSLAGPYGYTF.

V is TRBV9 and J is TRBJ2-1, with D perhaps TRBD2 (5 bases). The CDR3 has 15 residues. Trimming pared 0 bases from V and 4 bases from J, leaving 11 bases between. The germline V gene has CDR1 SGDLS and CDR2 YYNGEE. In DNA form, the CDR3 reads TGTGCCAGCAGCGTAGTCGGGGATCCGTACAATGAGCAGTTCTTC. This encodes CASSVVGDPYNEQFF.

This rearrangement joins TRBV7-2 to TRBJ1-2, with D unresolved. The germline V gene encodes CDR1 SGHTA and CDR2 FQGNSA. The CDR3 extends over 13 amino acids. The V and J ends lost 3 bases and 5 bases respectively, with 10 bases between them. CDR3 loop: CASSFAERYGYTF. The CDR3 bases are TGTGCCAGCAGCTTCGCAGAGCGGTATGGCTACACCTTC.

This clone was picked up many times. The CDR3 nucleotides read TGTGCCTGGAGGGACAGGGGGCAGGATGGCTACACCTTC. Amino acid sequence: CAWRDRGQDGYTF. The chain links TRBV30 to TRBJ1-2; 11 bases align to TRBD1. This CDR3 is built from 13 residues. Germline V gives CDR1 GTSNPN, CDR2 SVGIG (reference sequence). J was trimmed by 6 bases and V by 3 bases; bases with no gene match: 3.

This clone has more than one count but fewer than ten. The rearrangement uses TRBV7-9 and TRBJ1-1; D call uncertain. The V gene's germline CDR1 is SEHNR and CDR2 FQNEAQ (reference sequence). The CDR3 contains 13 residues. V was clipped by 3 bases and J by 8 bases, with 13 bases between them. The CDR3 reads CASSFQSTPEAFF. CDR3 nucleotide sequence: TGTGCCAGCAGCTTTCAATCTACCCCAGAAGCTTTCTTT.

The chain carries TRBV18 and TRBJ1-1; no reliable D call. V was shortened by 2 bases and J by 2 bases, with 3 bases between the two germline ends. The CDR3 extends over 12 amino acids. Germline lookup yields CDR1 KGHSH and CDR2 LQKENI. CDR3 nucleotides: TGTGCCAGCTCACCAGAAAACACTGAAGCTTTCTTT. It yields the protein CASSPENTEAFF.

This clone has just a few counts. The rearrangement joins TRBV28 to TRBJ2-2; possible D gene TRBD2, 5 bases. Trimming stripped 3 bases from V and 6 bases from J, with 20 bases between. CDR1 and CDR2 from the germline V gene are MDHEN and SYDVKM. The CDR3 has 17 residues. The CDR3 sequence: CASSFPGLPTAPGELFF. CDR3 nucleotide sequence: TGTGCCAGCAGTTTCCCGGGGTTACCCACAGCCCCCGGGGAGCTGTTTTTT.

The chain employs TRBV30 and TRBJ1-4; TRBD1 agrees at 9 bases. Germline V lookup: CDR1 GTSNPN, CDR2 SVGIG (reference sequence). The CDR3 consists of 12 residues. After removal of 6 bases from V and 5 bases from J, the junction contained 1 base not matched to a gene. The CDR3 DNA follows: TGTGCCTGTGACAGGGGGAATGAAAAACTGTTTTTT. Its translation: CACDRGNEKLFF.

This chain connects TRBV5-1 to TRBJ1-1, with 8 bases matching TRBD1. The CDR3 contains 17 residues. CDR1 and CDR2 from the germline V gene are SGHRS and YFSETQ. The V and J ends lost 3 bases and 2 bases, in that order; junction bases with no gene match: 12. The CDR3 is CASSSGQGGYRNTEAFF. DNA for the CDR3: TGCGCCAGCAGCTCCGGACAGGGAGGGTACCGAAACACTGAAGCTTTCTTT. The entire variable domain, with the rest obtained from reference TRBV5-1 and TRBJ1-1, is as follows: KAGVTQTPRYLIKTRGQQVTLSCSPISGHRSVSWYQQTPGQGLQFLFEYFSETQRNKGNFPGRFSGRQFSNSRSEMNVSTLELGDSALYLCASSSGQGGYRNTEAFFGQGTRLTVV.

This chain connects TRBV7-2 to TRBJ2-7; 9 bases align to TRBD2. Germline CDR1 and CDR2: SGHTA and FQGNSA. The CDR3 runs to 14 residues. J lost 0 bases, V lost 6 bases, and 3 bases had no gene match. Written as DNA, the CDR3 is TGTGCCAGCAGAAGGACTAGCGACTCCTACGAGCAGTACTTC. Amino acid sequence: CASRRTSDSYEQYF.

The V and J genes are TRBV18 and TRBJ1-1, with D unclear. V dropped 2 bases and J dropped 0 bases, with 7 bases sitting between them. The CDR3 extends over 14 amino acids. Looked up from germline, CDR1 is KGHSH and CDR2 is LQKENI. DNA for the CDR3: TGTGCCAGCTCACCAGAGGGCCTGAACACTGAAGCTTTCTTT. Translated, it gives CASSPEGLNTEAFF.

The CDR3 DNA follows: TGCGCCAGCAGCCGGACTAGCGGGGCGAACACCGGGGAGCTGTTTTTT. Encoded protein: CASSRTSGANTGELFF. The chain employs TRBV5-1 and TRBJ2-2; TRBD2 agrees at 12 bases. The germline V gene has CDR1 SGHRS and CDR2 YFSETQ. The CDR3 contains 16 residues. V dropped 4 bases and J dropped 0; count of bases not matched to a gene: 1.

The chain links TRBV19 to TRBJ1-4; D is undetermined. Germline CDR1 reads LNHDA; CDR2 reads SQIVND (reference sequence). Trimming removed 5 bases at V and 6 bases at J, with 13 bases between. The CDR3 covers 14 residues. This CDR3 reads CASSWVGPDEKLFF. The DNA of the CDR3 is TGTGCCAGTAGTTGGGTCGGGCCGGATGAAAAACTGTTTTTT.

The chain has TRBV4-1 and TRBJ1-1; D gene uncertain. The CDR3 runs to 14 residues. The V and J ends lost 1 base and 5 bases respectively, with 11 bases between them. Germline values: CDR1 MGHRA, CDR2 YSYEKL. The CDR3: CASSQGSHRTEAFF. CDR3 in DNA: TGCGCCAGCAGCCAAGGGTCCCATAGGACTGAAGCTTTCTTT.